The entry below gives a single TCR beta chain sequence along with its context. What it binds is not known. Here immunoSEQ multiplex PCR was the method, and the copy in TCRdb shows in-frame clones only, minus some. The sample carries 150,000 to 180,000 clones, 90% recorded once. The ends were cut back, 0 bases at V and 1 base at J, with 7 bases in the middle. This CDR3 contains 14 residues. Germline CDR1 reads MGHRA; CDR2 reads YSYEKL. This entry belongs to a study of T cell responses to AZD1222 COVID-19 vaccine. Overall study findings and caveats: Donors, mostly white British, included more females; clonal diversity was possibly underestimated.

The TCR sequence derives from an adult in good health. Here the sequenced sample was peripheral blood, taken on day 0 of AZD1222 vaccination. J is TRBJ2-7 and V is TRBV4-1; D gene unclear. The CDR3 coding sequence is TGCGCCAGCAGCCAAGATAAGGGATCCTACGAGCAGTACTTC. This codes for CASSQDKGSYEQYF.